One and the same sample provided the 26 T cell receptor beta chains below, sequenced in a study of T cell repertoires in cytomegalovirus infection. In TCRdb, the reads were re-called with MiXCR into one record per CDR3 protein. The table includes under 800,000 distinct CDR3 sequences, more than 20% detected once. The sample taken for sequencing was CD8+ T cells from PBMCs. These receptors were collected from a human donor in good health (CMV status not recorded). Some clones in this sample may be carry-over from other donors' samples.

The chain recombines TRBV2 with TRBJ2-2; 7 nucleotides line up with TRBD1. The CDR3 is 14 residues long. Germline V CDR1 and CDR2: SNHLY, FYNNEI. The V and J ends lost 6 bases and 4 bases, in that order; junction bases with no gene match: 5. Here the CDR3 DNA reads TGTGCCAGCAGGCACCGGGACAGCACCGGGGAGCTGTTTTTT. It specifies CASRHRDSTGELFF.

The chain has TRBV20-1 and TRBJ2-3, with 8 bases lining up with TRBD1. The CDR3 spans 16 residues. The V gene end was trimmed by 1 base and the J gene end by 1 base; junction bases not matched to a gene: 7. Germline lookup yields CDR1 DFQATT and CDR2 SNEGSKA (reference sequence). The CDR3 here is CSARGDPGQGTDTQYF. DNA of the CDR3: TGCAGTGCTAGAGGGGATCCGGGACAGGGCACAGATACGCAGTATTTT.

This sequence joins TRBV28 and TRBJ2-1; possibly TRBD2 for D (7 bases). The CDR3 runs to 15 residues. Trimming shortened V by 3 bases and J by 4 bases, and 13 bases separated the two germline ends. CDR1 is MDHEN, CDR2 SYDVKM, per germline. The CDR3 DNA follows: TGTGCCAGCAGTTTGCCGCGGGGGCCGTACAATGAGCAGTTCTTC. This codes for CASSLPRGPYNEQFF.

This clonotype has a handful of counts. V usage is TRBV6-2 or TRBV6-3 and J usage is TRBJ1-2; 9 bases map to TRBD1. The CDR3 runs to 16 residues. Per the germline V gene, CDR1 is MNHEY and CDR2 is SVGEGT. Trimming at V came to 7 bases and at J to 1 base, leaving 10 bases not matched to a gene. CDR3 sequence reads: CASIGTGYNRNYGYTF. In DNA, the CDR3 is TGTGCCAGCATCGGGACAGGGTATAACCGTAACTATGGCTACACCTTC.

CDR3 residues: CSATGQAYEQYV. The CDR3 DNA is TGCAGTGCTACCGGACAGGCCTACGAGCAGTACGTC. The chain links TRBV20-1 to TRBJ2-7; TRBD1 aligns across 7 bases. V lost 4 bases to trimming and J lost 2 bases; unmatched junction nucleotides: 2. The CDR3 runs 12 residues. Germline assignment: CDR1 DFQATT and CDR2 SNEGSKA (reference sequence).

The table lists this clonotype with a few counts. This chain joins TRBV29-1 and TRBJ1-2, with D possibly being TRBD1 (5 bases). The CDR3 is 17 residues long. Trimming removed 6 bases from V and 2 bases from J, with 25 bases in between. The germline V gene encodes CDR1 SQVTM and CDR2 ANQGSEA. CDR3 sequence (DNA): TGCAGCGTCGCGTACTTTGACCCACAGGACTTGAACTATGGCTACACCTTC. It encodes CSVAYFDPQDLNYGYTF.

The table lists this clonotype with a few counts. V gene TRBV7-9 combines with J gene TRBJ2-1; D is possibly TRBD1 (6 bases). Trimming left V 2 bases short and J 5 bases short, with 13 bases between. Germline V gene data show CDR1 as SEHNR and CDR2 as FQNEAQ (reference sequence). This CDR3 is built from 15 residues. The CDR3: CASSLWAGDHNEQFF. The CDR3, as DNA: TGTGCCAGCAGCTTATGGGCAGGGGATCACAATGAGCAGTTCTTC.

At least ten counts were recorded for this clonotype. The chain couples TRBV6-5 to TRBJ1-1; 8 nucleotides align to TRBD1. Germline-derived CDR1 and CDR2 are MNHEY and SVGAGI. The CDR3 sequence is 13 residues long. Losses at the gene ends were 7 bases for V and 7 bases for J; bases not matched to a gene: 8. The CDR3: CASNDRGFGEAFF. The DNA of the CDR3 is TGTGCCAGCAACGACAGGGGTTTCGGTGAAGCTTTCTTT.

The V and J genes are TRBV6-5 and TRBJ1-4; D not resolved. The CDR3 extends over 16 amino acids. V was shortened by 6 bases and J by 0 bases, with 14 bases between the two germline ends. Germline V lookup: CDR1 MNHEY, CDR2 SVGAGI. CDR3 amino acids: CASSQDGPSTNEKLFF. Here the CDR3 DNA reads TGTGCCAGCAGCCAGGACGGACCCTCAACTAATGAAAAACTGTTTTTT.

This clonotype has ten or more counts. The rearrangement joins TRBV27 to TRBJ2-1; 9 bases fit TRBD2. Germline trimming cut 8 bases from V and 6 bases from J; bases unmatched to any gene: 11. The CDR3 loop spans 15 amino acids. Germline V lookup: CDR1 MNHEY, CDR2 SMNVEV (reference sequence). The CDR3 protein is CASCPGAGGVNEQFF. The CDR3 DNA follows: TGTGCCAGCTGCCCTGGGGCGGGGGGGGTCAATGAGCAGTTCTTC.

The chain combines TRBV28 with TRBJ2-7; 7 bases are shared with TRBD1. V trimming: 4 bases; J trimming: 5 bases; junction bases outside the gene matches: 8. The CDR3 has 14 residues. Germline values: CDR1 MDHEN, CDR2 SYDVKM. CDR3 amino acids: CASSSPTGSDEQYV. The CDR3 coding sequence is TGTGCCAGCAGTTCTCCGACAGGGAGCGACGAGCAGTACGTC.

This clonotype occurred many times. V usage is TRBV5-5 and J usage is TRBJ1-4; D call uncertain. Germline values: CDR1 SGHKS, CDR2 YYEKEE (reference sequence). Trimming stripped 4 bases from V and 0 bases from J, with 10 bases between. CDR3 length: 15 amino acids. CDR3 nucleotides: TGTGCCAGCAGCCCGACGTCGGCAACTAATGAAAAACTGTTTTTT. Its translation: CASSPTSATNEKLFF.

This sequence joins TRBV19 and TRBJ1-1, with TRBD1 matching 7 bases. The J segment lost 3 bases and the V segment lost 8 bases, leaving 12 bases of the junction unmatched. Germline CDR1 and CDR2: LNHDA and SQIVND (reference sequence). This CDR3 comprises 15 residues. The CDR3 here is CASADFDRVDTEAFF. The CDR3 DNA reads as TGTGCCAGTGCGGACTTTGACAGGGTTGACACTGAAGCTTTCTTT.

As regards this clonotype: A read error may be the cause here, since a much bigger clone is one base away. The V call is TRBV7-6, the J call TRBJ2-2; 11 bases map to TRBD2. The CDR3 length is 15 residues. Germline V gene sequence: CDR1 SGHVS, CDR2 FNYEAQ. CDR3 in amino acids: CTSSQLAGATGELFF. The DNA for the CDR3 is TGTACCAGCAGCCAACTAGCGGGGGCCACCGGGGAGCTGTTTTTT.

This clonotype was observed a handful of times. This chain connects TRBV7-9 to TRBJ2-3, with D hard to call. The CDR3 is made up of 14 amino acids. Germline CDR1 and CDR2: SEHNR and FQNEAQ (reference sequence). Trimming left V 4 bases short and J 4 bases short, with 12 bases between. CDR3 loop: CASSSARNPDTQYF. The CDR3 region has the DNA TGTGCCAGCAGCTCCGCTCGGAACCCAGATACGCAGTATTTT.

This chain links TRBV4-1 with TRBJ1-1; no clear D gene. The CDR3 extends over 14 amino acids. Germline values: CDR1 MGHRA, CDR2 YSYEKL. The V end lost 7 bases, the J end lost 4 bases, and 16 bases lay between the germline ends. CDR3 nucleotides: TGCGCCAGCAAAGCAAGCTGGGGTGGCACTGAAGCTTTCTTT. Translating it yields CASKASWGGTEAFF.

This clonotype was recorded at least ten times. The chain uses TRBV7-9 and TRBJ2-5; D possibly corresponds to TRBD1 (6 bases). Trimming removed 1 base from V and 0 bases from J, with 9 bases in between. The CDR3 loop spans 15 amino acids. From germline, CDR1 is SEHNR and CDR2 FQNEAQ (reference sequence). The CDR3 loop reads CASSLGPGDQETQYF. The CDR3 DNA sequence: TGTGCCAGCAGCTTAGGACCAGGGGACCAAGAGACCCAGTACTTC. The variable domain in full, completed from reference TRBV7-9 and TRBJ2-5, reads DTGVSQNPRHKITKRGQNVTFRCDPISEHNRLYWYRQTLGQGPEFLTYFQNEAQLEKSRLLSDRFSAERPKGSFSTLEIQRTEQGDSAMYLCASSLGPGDQETQYFGPGTRLLVL.

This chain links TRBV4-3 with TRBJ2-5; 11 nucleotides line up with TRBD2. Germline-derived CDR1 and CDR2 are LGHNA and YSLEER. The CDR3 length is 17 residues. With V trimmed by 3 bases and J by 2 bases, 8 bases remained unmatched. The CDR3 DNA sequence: TGCGCCAGCAGCCAGCTCCTAGCGGGGGGCGTGCAAGAGACCCAGTACTTC. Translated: CASSQLLAGGVQETQYF.

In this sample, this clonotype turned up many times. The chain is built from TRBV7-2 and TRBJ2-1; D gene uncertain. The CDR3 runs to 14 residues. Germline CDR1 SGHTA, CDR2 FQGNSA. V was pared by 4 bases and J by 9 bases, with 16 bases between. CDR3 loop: CASSSIDVATEQFF. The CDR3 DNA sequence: TGTGCCAGCAGCTCAATTGACGTGGCGACTGAGCAGTTCTTC.

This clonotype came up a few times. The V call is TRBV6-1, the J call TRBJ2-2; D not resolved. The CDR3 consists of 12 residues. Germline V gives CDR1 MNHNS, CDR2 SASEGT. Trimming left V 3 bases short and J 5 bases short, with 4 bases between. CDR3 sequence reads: CASSDDTGELFF. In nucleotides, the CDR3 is TGTGCCAGCAGTGATGATACCGGGGAGCTGTTTTTT.

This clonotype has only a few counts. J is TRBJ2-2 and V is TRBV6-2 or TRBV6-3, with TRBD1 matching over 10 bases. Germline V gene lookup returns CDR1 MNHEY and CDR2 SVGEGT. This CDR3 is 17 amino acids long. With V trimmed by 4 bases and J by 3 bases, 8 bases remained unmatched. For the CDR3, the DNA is TGTGCCAGCAGTTTCCTACCCGGGACAGGGGACACCGGGGAGCTGTTTTTT. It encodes CASSFLPGTGDTGELFF.

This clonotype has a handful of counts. CDR3 residues: CASSHAGHQPQHF. Here the CDR3 DNA reads TGTGCCAGCAGTCACGCAGGGCATCAGCCCCAGCATTTT. V usage is TRBV12-3 or TRBV12-4 and J usage is TRBJ1-5, with D perhaps TRBD1 (5 bases). This CDR3 spans 13 amino acids. Trimming took 5 bases from V and 5 from J, leaving 10 bases between them.

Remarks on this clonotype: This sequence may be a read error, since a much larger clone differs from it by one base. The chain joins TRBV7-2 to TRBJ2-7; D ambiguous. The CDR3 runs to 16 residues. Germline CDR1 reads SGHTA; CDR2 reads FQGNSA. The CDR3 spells CVSSLEFDADPHEQYF. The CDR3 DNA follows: TGTGTCAGCAGCTTAGAGTTCGATGCAGACCCCCACGAGCAGTACTTC. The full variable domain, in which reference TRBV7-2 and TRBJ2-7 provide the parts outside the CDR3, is GAGVSQSPSNKVTEKGKDVELRCDPISGHTALYWYRQSLGQGLEFLIYFQGNSAPDKSGLPSDRFSAERTGGSVSTLTIQRTQQEDSAVYLCVSSLEFDADPHEQYFGPGTRLTVT.

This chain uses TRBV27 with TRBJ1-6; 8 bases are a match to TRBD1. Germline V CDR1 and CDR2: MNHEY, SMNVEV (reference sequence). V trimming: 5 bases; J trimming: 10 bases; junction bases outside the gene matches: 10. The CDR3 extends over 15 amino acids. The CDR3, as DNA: TGTGCCAGCAGTCCTGACAGGGGAATTTACTCACCCCTCCACTTT. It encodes CASSPDRGIYSPLHF.

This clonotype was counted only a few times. CDR3: CSARVPPGMGETQYF. As DNA, the CDR3 is TGCAGTGCTAGAGTCCCCCCGGGGATGGGGGAGACCCAGTACTTC. J is TRBJ2-5 and V is TRBV20-1; a possible D gene is TRBD2 (5 bases). The CDR3 length is 15 residues. Trimming left V 1 base short and J 5 bases short, with 17 bases between. Per germline, CDR1 DFQATT and CDR2 SNEGSKA (reference sequence).

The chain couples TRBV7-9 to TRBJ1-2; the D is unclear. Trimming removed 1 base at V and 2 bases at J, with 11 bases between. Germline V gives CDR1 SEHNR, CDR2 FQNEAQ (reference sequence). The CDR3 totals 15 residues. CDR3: CASSLGLITNYGYTF. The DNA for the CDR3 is TGTGCCAGCAGCTTAGGATTAATAACAAACTATGGCTACACCTTC.